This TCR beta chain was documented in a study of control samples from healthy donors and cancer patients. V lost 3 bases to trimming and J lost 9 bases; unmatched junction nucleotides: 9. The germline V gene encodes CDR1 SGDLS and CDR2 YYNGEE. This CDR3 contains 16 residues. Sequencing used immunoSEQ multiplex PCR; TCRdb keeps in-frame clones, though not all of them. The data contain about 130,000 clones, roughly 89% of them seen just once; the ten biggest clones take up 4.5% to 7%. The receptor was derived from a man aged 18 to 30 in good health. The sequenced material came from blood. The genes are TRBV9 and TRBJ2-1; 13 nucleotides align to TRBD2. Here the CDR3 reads CASSATSGGARSEQFF. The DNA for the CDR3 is TGTGCCAGCAGCGCCACTAGCGGGGGGGCTCGGAGTGAGCAGTTCTTC. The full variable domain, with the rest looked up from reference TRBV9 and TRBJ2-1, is DSGVTQTPKHLITATGQRVTLRCSPRSGDLSVYWYQQSLDQGLQFLIQYYNGEERAKGNILERFSAQQFPDLHSELNLSSLELGDSALYFCASSATSGGARSEQFFGPGTRLTVL.